Detailed here is one T cell receptor beta chain. The sample is drawn from a study of blood T cell repertoires in COVID-19. Background on the study: Samples taken during acute and convalescent COVID-19 were collected in the United States, Italy and Spain.

Produced via immunoSEQ multiplex PCR; TCRdb's table is partial and in-frame only. The repertoire includes a few hundred thousand clones, roughly nine tenths of them detected once, and around 0.94% sits in the top ten. V was trimmed by 3 bases and J by 0 bases, leaving 11 bases between them. This CDR3 spans 15 amino acids. CDR1 and CDR2 (germline): KGHSH, LQKENI. The sequence derives from a middle-aged woman who had been exposed to COVID-19. The V call is TRBV18, the J call TRBJ2-5; the D gene is possibly TRBD1 (5 bases). Sequenced: PBMCs or T cells enriched from blood (not recorded which). The CDR3 region has the DNA TGTGCCAGCTCACCCGAAAAGGGGTACCAAGAGACCCAGTACTTC. It encodes CASSPEKGYQETQYF. The full variable domain, its missing parts supplied by reference TRBV18 and TRBJ2-5, is NAGVMQNPRHLVRRRGQEARLRCSPMKGHSHVYWYRQLPEEGLKFMVYLQKENIIDESGMPKERFSAEFPKEGPSILRIQQVVRGDSAAYFCASSPEKGYQETQYFGPGTRLLVL.